The clone carrying this T cell receptor beta chain was counted a few times. The antigen is unknown. The record originates from a study of vaccination and CD4 T cells after COVID-19. Study details: Four females and six males made up the convalescents, with two Hispanic.

Specified time point: late sampling 161 to 241 days after vaccination in three convalescent patients. The treatment here: approximately 11-day PBMC culture with coronavirus spike peptide pools or control peptides (ViraFEST assay). ViraFEST stimulated the growth of antigen-specific T cells using peptide pools and subsequently profiled their TCRs by sequencing. The CDR3 is 16 residues long. In germline, CDR1 is DFQATT, CDR2 SNEGSKA (reference sequence). J gave up 5 bases and V 3 bases, and 12 bases lay outside the gene matches. An Oncomine TCR Beta short-read assay was used to sequence the DNA from cultured CD4+ T cells. Genomic DNA was extracted from cultured CD4+ T cells. TCRdb used MiXCR to reprocess the PCR reads, holding one entry per CDR3 protein. Of tens of thousands of distinct CDR3 sequences in the sample, around a third were seen once.

J is TRBJ2-5 and V is TRBV20-1; 10 bases are a match to TRBD2. Sequences were derived from CD4+ T cells from blood, cultured in vitro, sampled about 7 months after SARS-CoV-2 vaccination. The clonotype comes from a human donor who had recovered from COVID-19. The CDR3 DNA reads TGCAGTGCTAGTGGGGGACCTAGCGGGAGTTGGGAGACCCAGTACTTC. It codes for CSASGGPSGSWETQYF.